Presented here are 29 T cell receptor beta chains from one specimen sequenced in a study of blood T cell repertoires in COVID-19. TCRdb's table, derived via immunoSEQ multiplex PCR, lists solely in-frame clones and lacks some. The data show a few hundred thousand clones, 89% seen once. Sequencing was done on a sample of PBMCs or T cells enriched from blood (not recorded which). The receptors shown here come from a woman aged 30 to 39 who had recovered from COVID-19.

The chain combines TRBV5-4 with TRBJ2-1; D perhaps matches TRBD2 (6 bases). The length of the CDR3 is 15 residues. The ends were cut back, 0 bases at V and 5 bases at J, with 12 bases in the middle. Germline CDR1 is SGHNT and CDR2 is YYREEE (reference sequence). The CDR3 sequence is CASSLDGRQNNEQFF. For the CDR3, the DNA is TGTGCCAGCAGCTTGGATGGGAGGCAAAACAATGAGCAGTTCTTC.

The chain has TRBV28 and TRBJ1-2; D possibly corresponds to TRBD1 (6 bases). Germline lookup yields CDR1 MDHEN and CDR2 SYDVKM. The CDR3 spans 13 residues. Between the trimmed V and J ends, which lost 1 base and 5 bases, there was a span of 8 bases. This CDR3 is CASSLYRDYGYTF. The CDR3 nucleotides read TGTGCCAGCAGTTTATACAGGGATTATGGCTACACCTTC.

This chain connects TRBV7-2 to TRBJ1-6; 9 bases match TRBD1. V trimming: 5 bases; J trimming: 8 bases; junction bases outside the gene matches: 7. Looked up from germline, CDR1 is SGHTA and CDR2 is FQGNSA. The CDR3 covers 15 residues. Here the CDR3 DNA reads TGTGCCAGCAGCCCCTCCCGGACAGGGGATTCACCCCTCCACTTT. It codes for CASSPSRTGDSPLHF.

V is TRBV7-2 and J is TRBJ2-1, with 9 bases identical to TRBD1. Germline CDR1 and CDR2: SGHTA and FQGNSA. J gave up 4 bases and V 5 bases, and 6 bases lay outside the gene matches. The CDR3 extends over 15 amino acids. This chain's CDR3 is CASSHDRGDYNEQFF. The CDR3 nucleotides read TGTGCCAGCAGCCACGACAGGGGGGATTACAATGAGCAGTTCTTC. Full variable domain (remainder filled in from reference TRBV7-2 and TRBJ2-1): GAGVSQSPSNKVTEKGKDVELRCDPISGHTALYWYRQSLGQGLEFLIYFQGNSAPDKSGLPSDRFSAERTGGSVSTLTIQRTQQEDSAVYLCASSHDRGDYNEQFFGPGTRLTVL.

This chain connects TRBV5-6 to TRBJ2-5, with 7 bases that match TRBD1. The CDR3 is 14 residues long. Trimming took 0 bases from V and 4 from J; bases not matched to a gene: 3. CDR1 is SGHDT and CDR2 is YYEEEE in the germline V gene. CDR3 bases: TGTGCCAGCAGCTTGGACAGGGGCGGAGAGACCCAGTACTTC. It is translated as CASSLDRGGETQYF. Variable domain in full (rest from reference TRBV5-6 and TRBJ2-5): DAGVTQSPTHLIKTRGQQVTLRCSPKSGHDTVSWYQQALGQGPQFIFQYYEEEERQRGNFPDRFSGHQFPNYSSELNVNALLLGDSALYLCASSLDRGGETQYFGPGTRLLVL.

This chain's CDR3 is CSVDLGQGGYGYTF. In DNA, the CDR3 is TGCAGCGTCGACCTGGGACAGGGCGGCTATGGCTACACCTTC. The chain recombines TRBV29-1 with TRBJ1-2; 9 positions match TRBD1. The CDR3 runs to 14 residues. Germline CDR1 is SQVTM and CDR2 is ANQGSEA. J was trimmed by 4 bases and V by 6 bases; bases with no gene match: 9.

CDR3 in DNA: TGTGCCAGCAGTATGACAGGGGCGGCCTACAATGAGCAGTTCTTC. This gives the protein CASSMTGAAYNEQFF. The V call is TRBV6-5, the J call TRBJ2-1, with TRBD1 matching over 8 bases. The length of the CDR3 is 15 residues. Germline V gene sequence: CDR1 MNHEY, CDR2 SVGAGI. Trimming removed 5 bases from V and 2 bases from J; junction bases left unmatched: 5.

The J gene is TRBJ2-1, the V gene TRBV7-3; 11 bases are a match to TRBD2. V shed 0 bases, J shed 4 bases, and the junction held 2 bases outside the gene matches. The germline gives CDR1 SGHTA, CDR2 FQGTGA. The CDR3 length is 16 residues. The CDR3: CASSLTGLAAYNEQFF. The CDR3 region has the DNA TGTGCCAGCAGCTTAACGGGACTAGCGGCATACAATGAGCAGTTCTTC.

This sequence joins TRBV9 and TRBJ2-1; TRBD2 is a possible D gene (5 bases). Between the trimmed V and J ends, which lost 0 bases and 8 bases, there was a span of 18 bases. This CDR3 is built from 16 residues. Germline V gives CDR1 SGDLS, CDR2 YYNGEE. The CDR3 is CASSVAVGRNIDEQFF. The DNA for the CDR3 is TGTGCCAGCAGCGTAGCGGTGGGGAGAAACATCGATGAGCAGTTCTTC.

In DNA, the CDR3 is TGTGCCAGCAGCTCCACAGGGGGCGCGGGAGAGACCCAGTACTTC. This gives the protein CASSSTGGAGETQYF. This chain links TRBV7-7 with TRBJ2-5; 9 nucleotides agree with TRBD1. The CDR3 covers 15 residues. The junction had 7 bases not matched to a gene; V was cut back by 4 bases and J by 4 bases. Germline V gene lookup returns CDR1 SSHAT and CDR2 FNYEAQ (reference sequence).

This sequence joins TRBV24-1 and TRBJ2-7; 7 bases line up with TRBD1. V lost 4 bases and J lost 10; bases outside the gene matches: 6. The V gene's germline CDR1 is KGHDR and CDR2 SFDVKD. This CDR3 comprises 12 residues. CDR3 nucleotides: TGTGCCACCAGTGAGGGGACAGCCTCCCAGTACTTC. This sequence encodes CATSEGTASQYF.

CDR3 nucleotide sequence: TGTGCCAGCAGCTTCCGGACTAGCGGGGCAGATACGCAGTATTTT. Translating gives CASSFRTSGADTQYF. This chain joins TRBV3-1 (or the pseudogene TRBV3-2) and TRBJ2-3; 12 bases line up with TRBD2. This CDR3 has 15 amino acids. The ends lost 5 bases at V and 4 bases at J; junction bases unmatched: 4. Per the germline V gene, CDR1 is LGHDT and CDR2 is YNNKEL (reference sequence).

The chain has TRBV27 and TRBJ2-2; the D gene is possibly TRBD2 (6 bases). The germline V gene has CDR1 MNHEY and CDR2 SMNVEV (reference sequence). V shed 0 bases and J shed 5 bases, with 19 bases lying between them. The CDR3 contains 18 residues. Here the CDR3 DNA reads TGTGCCAGCAGTTTATCGGGACTGAATAGTAGGGTGACCGGGGAGCTGTTTTTT. Translating it yields CASSLSGLNSRVTGELFF.

This clone has a count of ten or more. This chain uses TRBV10-3 with TRBJ2-7; no reliable D call. The CDR3 contains 13 residues. Germline values: CDR1 ENHRY, CDR2 SYGVKD. V lost 7 bases and J 2 bases, leaving 12 bases between the germline ends. The CDR3 DNA reads TGTGCCATCATGGAGAGACCTCCCTACGAGCAGTACTTC. Translated, it gives CAIMERPPYEQYF.

The rearrangement links TRBV10-3 to TRBJ1-1, with 8 bases matching TRBD1. The CDR3 is 14 residues long. The V and J ends lost 6 bases and 3 bases, in that order; junction bases with no gene match: 6. CDR1 is ENHRY, CDR2 SYGVKD, per germline. The CDR3 sequence: CAIREDRVDTEAFF. The CDR3 DNA reads as TGTGCCATCAGGGAGGACAGGGTTGACACTGAAGCTTTCTTT.

This rearrangement joins TRBV19 to TRBJ1-2; 7 bases match TRBD1. J gave up 2 bases and V 10 bases, and 4 bases lay outside the gene matches. This CDR3 is 12 amino acids long. Per germline, CDR1 LNHDA and CDR2 SQIVND (reference sequence). CDR3 DNA: TGTGCCACATCACAGGGGAACTATGGCTACACCTTC. This sequence encodes CATSQGNYGYTF.

This chain uses TRBV7-9 with TRBJ1-1; D is uncertain. The CDR3 is 13 residues long. V lost 4 bases, J lost 11 bases, and 17 bases lay in between. CDR1 is SEHNR, CDR2 FQNEAQ, per germline (reference sequence). The CDR3: CASSYEGGLGAFF. CDR3 in DNA: TGTGCCAGCAGCTATGAGGGAGGGTTAGGGGCTTTCTTT. Together with reference TRBV7-9 and TRBJ1-1, the CDR3 gives the full variable domain: DTGVSQNPRHKITKRGQNVTFRCDPISEHNRLYWYRQTLGQGPEFLTYFQNEAQLEKSRLLSDRFSAERPKGSFSTLEIQRTEQGDSAMYLCASSYEGGLGAFFGQGTRLTVV.

V and J are TRBV5-1 and TRBJ2-3; possibly TRBD2 for D (6 bases). Trimming pared 0 bases from V and 1 base from J, leaving 9 bases between. CDR3 size: 15 residues. Germline CDR1 is SGHRS and CDR2 is YFSETQ. CDR3 sequence reads: CASSLGASGTDTQYF. The CDR3 nucleotides are TGCGCCAGCAGCTTGGGTGCTAGCGGCACAGATACGCAGTATTTT.

The CDR3 DNA reads as TGTGCCAGCCGACGAGGGGGGGGAAACATTCAGTACTTC. It specifies CASRRGGGNIQYF. The rearrangement uses TRBV3-1 (or the pseudogene TRBV3-2) and TRBJ2-4; D possibly corresponds to TRBD2 (7 bases). CDR1 and CDR2 from the germline V gene are LGHDT and YNNKEL (reference sequence). The V end was cut by 8 bases, the J end by 6 bases, with 14 bases between. The CDR3 sequence is 13 residues long.

The V gene is TRBV27, the J gene TRBJ2-2; tentatively, D is TRBD1 (5 bases). Germline CDR1 and CDR2: MNHEY and SMNVEV (reference sequence). The CDR3 has 15 residues. V lost 5 bases, J lost 4 bases, and 14 bases lay in between. For the CDR3, the DNA is TGTGCCAGCAGTATGTTGGCAGGGCCCACCGGGGAGCTGTTTTTT. As protein: CASSMLAGPTGELFF.

The chain has TRBV7-3 and TRBJ2-3, with TRBD2 matching over 11 bases. CDR1 is SGHTA and CDR2 is FQGTGA in the germline V gene. CDR3 length: 17 residues. Trimming cost V 3 bases and J 4 bases; bases outside gene matches: 9. DNA of the CDR3: TGTGCCAGCAGCTTTGGGTCTAGCGGGGGGAGCGCAGATACGCAGTATTTT. Translation gives CASSFGSSGGSADTQYF.

The V and J genes are TRBV30 and TRBJ2-1, with TRBD2 matching over 11 bases. V dropped 1 base and J dropped 2; count of bases not matched to a gene: 1. Germline CDR1 GTSNPN, CDR2 SVGIG (reference sequence). CDR3 length: 15 residues. The CDR3 DNA is TGTGCCTGGAGTGGGGGACTAGCGGCCTACAATGAGCAGTTCTTC. It yields the protein CAWSGGLAAYNEQFF. Supplemented by reference TRBV30 and TRBJ2-1, the full variable domain reads SQTIHQWPATLVQPVGSPLSLECTVEGTSNPNLYWYRQAAGRGLQLLFYSVGIGQISSEVPQNLSASRPQDRQFILSSKKLLLSDSGFYLCAWSGGLAAYNEQFFGPGTRLTVL.

V gene TRBV7-2 combines with J gene TRBJ2-6; D perhaps matches TRBD1 (6 bases). The CDR3 is 15 amino acids. Per the germline V gene, CDR1 is SGHTA and CDR2 is FQGNSA. V lost 4 bases and J lost 4, with 11 bases in between. The CDR3 DNA reads as TGTGCCAGCAGCTACCAGGGGTCCGGGGCCAACGTCCTGACTTTC. Encoded protein: CASSYQGSGANVLTF.

This clone was found once. J is TRBJ2-7 and V is TRBV6-5, with 14 nucleotides matching TRBD2. V shed 6 bases, J shed 3 bases, and the junction held 4 bases outside the gene matches. This CDR3 has 15 amino acids. Germline assignment: CDR1 MNHEY and CDR2 SVGAGI. DNA of the CDR3: TGTGCCAGCAGCAAAGGGACTAGCGGGAGCTACGAGCAGTACTTC. Residues: CASSKGTSGSYEQYF.

This chain joins TRBV12-3 or TRBV12-4 and TRBJ2-7; 12 bases line up with TRBD2. The J segment lost 5 bases and the V segment lost 6 bases, leaving 2 bases of the junction unmatched. The CDR3 sequence is 13 residues long. The CDR3 region is CASRTSGSDEQYF. The CDR3 nucleotides read TGTGCCAGCAGGACTAGCGGGAGTGACGAGCAGTACTTC.

V gene TRBV27 combines with J gene TRBJ1-6, with D tentatively TRBD1 (5 bases). This CDR3 is built from 16 residues. V was clipped by 4 bases and J by 6 bases, with 16 bases between them. Germline CDR1 and CDR2: MNHEY and SMNVEV (reference sequence). CDR3 sequence: CASSYQGRRFNSPLHF. DNA of the CDR3: TGTGCCAGCAGTTACCAGGGTCGACGATTTAATTCACCCCTCCACTTT.

This clone was found once. The rearrangement joins TRBV19 to TRBJ2-7, with a tentative D call TRBD1 (6 bases). V was trimmed by 6 bases and J by 2 bases, leaving 14 bases between them. The CDR3 loop spans 14 amino acids. Germline CDR1 is LNHDA and CDR2 is SQIVND (reference sequence). The CDR3 is CASSQRQDPYEQYF. DNA of the CDR3: TGTGCCAGTAGCCAACGACAGGATCCCTACGAGCAGTACTTC.

The table lists this clone with a count of one. The chain joins TRBV7-2 to TRBJ1-2, with 9 bases identical to TRBD1. The trim removed 5 bases at V and 5 bases at J, leaving 6 bases unmatched. The CDR3 loop spans 14 amino acids. In germline, CDR1 is SGHTA, CDR2 FQGNSA. The CDR3 region is CASSLQGQGYGYTF. The CDR3 bases are TGTGCCAGCAGCCTCCAGGGACAGGGTTATGGCTACACCTTC.

This chain links TRBV9 with TRBJ1-3; D might be TRBD1 (6 bases). Trimming pared 3 bases from V and 2 bases from J, leaving 15 bases between. This CDR3 is built from 16 residues. CDR1 is SGDLS, CDR2 YYNGEE, per germline. The CDR3 bases are TGTGCCAGCAGCGCTGCCTTGGGGACACCTGGAAACACCATATATTTT. Its translation: CASSAALGTPGNTIYF.